Presented here are 11 T cell receptor beta chains from one specimen sequenced in a study of blood T cell repertoires in COVID-19 (dated by TCRdb to about 2020). Libraries came from the immunoSEQ multiplex PCR assay. TCRdb provides this immuneACCESS table in a form limited to in-frame rearrangements. Some clones are lacking; in checked studies, under half of them reflect an unresolved V gene, and why the rest are absent is not known. A total of 150,000 to 200,000 clones appear in this sample, around 78% of them only once. The ten largest clones capture roughly 2.8% of the sample. Material for sequencing was peripheral blood. These receptor sequences come from a woman of 80 years or more with active or convalescent COVID-19.

This chain connects TRBV5-1 to TRBJ1-4; D is uncertain. The CDR3 is made up of 16 amino acids. Trimming shortened V by 4 bases and J by 3 bases, and 16 bases separated the two germline ends. Looked up from germline, CDR1 is SGHRS and CDR2 is YFSETQ. The CDR3 loop reads CASSPTGRNPNEKLFF. The CDR3 bases are TGCGCCAGCAGCCCGACCGGGAGAAACCCTAATGAAAAACTGTTTTTT.

This clone was seen a few times. This chain connects TRBV5-1 to TRBJ2-1, with TRBD2 as a possible D gene (5 bases). Germline-derived CDR1 and CDR2 are SGHRS and YFSETQ. There are 13 residues in the CDR3. Trimming left V 2 bases short and J 8 bases short, with 11 bases between. The CDR3, as DNA: TGCGCCAGCAGCTTATTTGCCGGGGATGAGCAGTTCTTC. Translation gives CASSLFAGDEQFF.

The CDR3 DNA reads TGTGCCAGCAGACGGACAGACAGCTCCTACGAGCAGTACTTC. It is translated as CASRRTDSSYEQYF. The V call is TRBV6-5, the J call TRBJ2-7; TRBD1 might be the D (6 bases). The germline V gene has CDR1 MNHEY and CDR2 SVGAGI. CDR3 length: 14 residues. V gave up 6 bases and J gave up 0 bases, with 12 bases separating them.

This clone was picked up a small number of times. The DNA for the CDR3 is TGTGCCAGCAGTGATGGACGGGGGGGACCGAATTCACCCCTCCACTTT. Translation gives CASSDGRGGPNSPLHF. The rearrangement uses TRBV6-1 and TRBJ1-6, with a possible D match to TRBD1 (5 bases). This CDR3 contains 16 residues. Between the trimmed V and J ends, which lost 3 bases and 7 bases, there was a span of 16 bases. The germline CDR1 and CDR2 sequences are MNHNS and SASEGT.

This clone was picked up one time. The CDR3 nucleotides read TGTGCCAGCTCACCGTACTTGGATCAGCCCCAGCATTTT. The encoded protein is CASSPYLDQPQHF. This sequence joins TRBV18 and TRBJ1-5; D ambiguous. The CDR3 totals 13 residues. The germline CDR1 and CDR2 sequences are KGHSH and LQKENI. V was pared by 3 bases and J by 5 bases, with 8 bases between. The full variable domain, in which reference TRBV18 and TRBJ1-5 provide the parts outside the CDR3, is NAGVMQNPRHLVRRRGQEARLRCSPMKGHSHVYWYRQLPEEGLKFMVYLQKENIIDESGMPKERFSAEFPKEGPSILRIQQVVRGDSAAYFCASSPYLDQPQHFGDGTRLSIL.

This chain joins TRBV7-9 and TRBJ2-1; possible D gene TRBD1, 5 bases. The CDR3 has 14 amino acids. From germline, CDR1 is SEHNR and CDR2 FQNEAQ (reference sequence). The V gene lost 1 base and the J gene lost 3 bases, with 7 bases spanning the gap. The CDR3 DNA sequence: TGTGCCAGCAGCTTAGGGGGCTTCTACAATGAGCAGTTCTTC. The encoded protein is CASSLGGFYNEQFF.

The chain is built from TRBV6-5 and TRBJ2-7; D is perhaps TRBD2 (5 bases). V lost 0 bases and J lost 2, with 11 bases in between. Germline V gene lookup returns CDR1 MNHEY and CDR2 SVGAGI. The CDR3 sequence is 15 residues long. The CDR3 region is CASSYSRGRAYEQYF. The DNA for the CDR3 is TGTGCCAGCAGTTACTCCCGGGGTCGGGCCTACGAGCAGTACTTC.

The J gene is TRBJ2-7, the V gene TRBV6-1; 7 bases match TRBD1. Per the germline V gene, CDR1 is MNHNS and CDR2 is SASEGT. CDR3 length: 15 residues. With V trimmed by 3 bases and J by 1 base, 6 bases remained unmatched. The CDR3 nucleotides are TGTGCCAGCAGTGATCGGCACAGGGGATCCTACGAGCAGTACTTC. As protein: CASSDRHRGSYEQYF.

This rearrangement joins TRBV21-1 to TRBJ1-5; the table's D call, TRBD1, was not checked against the DNA. TRBV21-1 represents a pseudogene. The CDR3 is 13 residues long. CDR3 amino acids: CASSSPRDQPQHF. The CDR3 coding sequence is TGTGCCAGCAGTTCTCCCAGGGATCAGCCCCAGCATTTT.

This clone was seen a single time. The chain has TRBV7-9 and TRBJ1-2, with a tentative D call TRBD1 (5 bases). The CDR3 extends over 13 amino acids. V lost 5 bases to trimming and J lost 4 bases, with 11 bases between them. The V gene's germline CDR1 is SEHNR and CDR2 FQNEAQ (reference sequence). DNA for the CDR3: TGTGCCAGCAGCCCAGACAGCACCTATGGCTACACCTTC. This codes for CASSPDSTYGYTF.

This chain uses TRBV2 with TRBJ1-6; 9 bases agree with TRBD1. Germline values: CDR1 SNHLY, CDR2 FYNNEI. The CDR3 sequence is 14 residues long. Germline trimming cut 6 bases from V and 9 bases from J; bases unmatched to any gene: 6. The CDR3 here is CASSRDRVGSPLHF. CDR3 coding DNA: TGTGCCAGCAGCCGGGACAGGGTGGGTTCACCCCTCCACTTT.